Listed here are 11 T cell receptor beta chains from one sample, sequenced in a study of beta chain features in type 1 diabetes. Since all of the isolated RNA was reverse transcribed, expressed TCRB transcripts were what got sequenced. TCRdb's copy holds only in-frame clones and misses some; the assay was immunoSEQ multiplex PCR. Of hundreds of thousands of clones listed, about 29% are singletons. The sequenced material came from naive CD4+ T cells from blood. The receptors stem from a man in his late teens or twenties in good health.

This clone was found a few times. The CDR3 bases are TGTGCCACCAGCAGAGGCAGAGAAGGTCAGCCCCAGCATTTT. Amino acids: CATSRGREGQPQHF. This chain connects TRBV15 to TRBJ1-5; D is unresolved. Trimming removed 1 base at V and 6 bases at J, with 10 bases between. Germline-derived CDR1 and CDR2 are LNHNV and YYDKDF (reference sequence). The CDR3 totals 14 residues.

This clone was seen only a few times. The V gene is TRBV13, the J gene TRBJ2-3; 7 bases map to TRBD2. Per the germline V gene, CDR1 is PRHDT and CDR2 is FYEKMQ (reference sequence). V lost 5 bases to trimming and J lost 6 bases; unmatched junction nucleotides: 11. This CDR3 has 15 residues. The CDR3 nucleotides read TGTGCCAGCAGCCCGGCCCCCGCGGGAGTGGATACGCAGTATTTT. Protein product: CASSPAPAGVDTQYF. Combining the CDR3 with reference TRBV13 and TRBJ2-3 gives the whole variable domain AAGVIQSPRHLIKEKRETATLKCYPIPRHDTVYWYQQGPGQDPQFLISFYEKMQSDKGSIPDRFSAQQFSDYHSELNMSSLELGDSALYFCASSPAPAGVDTQYFGPGTRLTVL.

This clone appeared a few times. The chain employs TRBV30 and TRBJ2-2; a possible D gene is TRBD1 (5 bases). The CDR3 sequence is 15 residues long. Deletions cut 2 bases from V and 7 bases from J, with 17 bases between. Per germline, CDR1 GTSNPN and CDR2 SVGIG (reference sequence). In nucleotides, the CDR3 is TGTGCCTGGAGTCGAGAACTCTCTACAGGCGGGGAGCTGTTTTTT. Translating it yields CAWSRELSTGGELFF.

CDR3 loop: CASSFVSRLEQFF. The DNA for the CDR3 is TGTGCCAGCAGCTTTGTTAGTCGTCTGGAGCAGTTCTTC. This chain joins TRBV11-1 and TRBJ2-1; D is undetermined. Per germline, CDR1 SGHAT and CDR2 FQDESV (reference sequence). The CDR3 has 13 amino acids. V was shortened by 3 bases and J by 10 bases, with 13 bases between the two germline ends. The full variable domain, its missing parts supplied by reference TRBV11-1 and TRBJ2-1, is EAEVAQSPRYKITEKSQAVAFWCDPISGHATLYWYRQILGQGPELLVQFQDESVVDDSQLPKDRFSAERLKGVDSTLKIQPAELGDSAMYLCASSFVSRLEQFFGPGTRLTVL.

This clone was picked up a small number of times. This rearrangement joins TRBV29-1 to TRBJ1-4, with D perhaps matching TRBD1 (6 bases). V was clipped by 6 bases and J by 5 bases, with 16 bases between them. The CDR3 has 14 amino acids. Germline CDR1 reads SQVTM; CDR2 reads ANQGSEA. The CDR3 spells CSVARTESNEKLFF. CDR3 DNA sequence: TGCAGCGTGGCCAGGACAGAATCAAATGAAAAACTGTTTTTT.

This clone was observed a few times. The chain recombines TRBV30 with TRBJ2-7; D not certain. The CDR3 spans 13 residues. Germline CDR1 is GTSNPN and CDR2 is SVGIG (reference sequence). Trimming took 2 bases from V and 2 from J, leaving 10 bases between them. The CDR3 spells CAWSIKGAYEQYF. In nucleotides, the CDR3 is TGTGCCTGGAGTATAAAGGGTGCCTACGAGCAGTACTTC.

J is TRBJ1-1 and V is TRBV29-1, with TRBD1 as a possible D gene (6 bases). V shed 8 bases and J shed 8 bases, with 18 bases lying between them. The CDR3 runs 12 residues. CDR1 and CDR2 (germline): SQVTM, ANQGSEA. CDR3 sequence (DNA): TGCAGCTCCAAGGGTACGACAGGAGAAGCTTTCTTT. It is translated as CSSKGTTGEAFF.

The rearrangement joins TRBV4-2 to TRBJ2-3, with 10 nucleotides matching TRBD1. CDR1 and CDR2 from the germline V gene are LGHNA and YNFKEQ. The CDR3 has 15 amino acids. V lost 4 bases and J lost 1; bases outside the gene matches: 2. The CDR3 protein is CASSPGQGGTDTQYF. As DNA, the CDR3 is TGTGCCAGCAGCCCCGGACAGGGGGGCACAGATACGCAGTATTTT.

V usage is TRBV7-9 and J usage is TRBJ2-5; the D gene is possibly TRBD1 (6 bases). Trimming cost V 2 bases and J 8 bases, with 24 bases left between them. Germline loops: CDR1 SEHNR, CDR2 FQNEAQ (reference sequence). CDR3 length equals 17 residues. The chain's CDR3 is CASSLNTHSGQGHTQYF. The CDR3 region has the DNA TGTGCCAGCAGCTTAAACACCCACTCGGGACAAGGTCATACCCAGTACTTC.

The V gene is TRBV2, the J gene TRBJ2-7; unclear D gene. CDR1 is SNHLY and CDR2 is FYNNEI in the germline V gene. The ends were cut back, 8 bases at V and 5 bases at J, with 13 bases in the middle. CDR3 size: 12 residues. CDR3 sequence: CASSPAINEQYF. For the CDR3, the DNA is TGTGCCAGCTCGCCAGCGATCAACGAGCAGTACTTC.

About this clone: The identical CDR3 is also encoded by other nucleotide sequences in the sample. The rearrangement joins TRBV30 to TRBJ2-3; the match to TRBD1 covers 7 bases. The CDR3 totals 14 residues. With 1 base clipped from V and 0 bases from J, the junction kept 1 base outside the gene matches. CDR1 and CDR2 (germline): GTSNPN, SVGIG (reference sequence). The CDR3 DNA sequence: TGTGCCTGGAGTGCGGGACAGAGCACAGATACGCAGTATTTT. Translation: CAWSAGQSTDTQYF.